This TCR beta chain is drawn from a study of tumor-infiltrating lymphocytes in primary liver carcinoma. Study findings and constraints: A significantly higher top-250-clone fraction was recorded for tumors than for blood (p = 0.039). For tumor-adjacent and tumor-blood pairs, overlap was less than that seen for tumor region pairs.

DNA and RNA were both co-extracted from 20-30 mg of bulk tissue that had not been sorted. Patients had primary liver carcinoma treated by surgical resection. There were five separate regions sampled from each tumor. TCR beta cDNA came from approximately 0.55 ug total RNA, primed with a constant-region primer. Three-round nested multiplex PCR performed with slightly modified ARM-PCR produced the TCR beta libraries. MiXCR was run by TCRdb on the multiplex PCR reads, yielding one entry per CDR3 protein. The table has 60,000 or so distinct CDR3 sequences, 60% to 85% seen once. Regarding this clonotype: Antigen specificity is unknown. The CDR3 end shows no conserved phenylalanine or tryptophan, and so a read error is likely.

This clonotype was obtained from a man aged 40-49 years with primary liver carcinoma and hepatitis B virus infection. Specimen: liver tumor tissue from sampling region 2. Sample subset: tumor region T2, inferior pole.

The CDR3 sequence is CASSSRDRIVNYGYTL. The CDR3 DNA is TGTGCCAGCAGCTCCCGCGACAGGATCGTCAACTATGGCTACACCTTA. The chain employs TRBV5-5 and TRBJ1-2; D may be TRBD1 (6 bases). Trimming took off 3 bases at V and 2 bases at J, with 17 bases between the two ends. This CDR3 comprises 16 residues. Germline CDR1 is SGHKS and CDR2 is YYEKEE (reference sequence).